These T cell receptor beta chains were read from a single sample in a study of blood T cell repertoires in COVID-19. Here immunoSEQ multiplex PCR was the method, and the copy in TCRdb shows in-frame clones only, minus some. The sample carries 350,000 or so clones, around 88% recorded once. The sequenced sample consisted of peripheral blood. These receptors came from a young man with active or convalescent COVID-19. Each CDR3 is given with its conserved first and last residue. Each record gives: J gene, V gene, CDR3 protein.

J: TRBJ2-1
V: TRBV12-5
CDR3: CASGPSTYNEQFF

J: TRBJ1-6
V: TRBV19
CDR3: CACYRANYNSPLHF

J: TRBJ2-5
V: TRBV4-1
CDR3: CASSQGLQAGQETQYF

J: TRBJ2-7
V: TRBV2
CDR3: CASRPTSGGVWLDEQYF

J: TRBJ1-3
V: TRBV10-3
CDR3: CANGQGASGNTIYF

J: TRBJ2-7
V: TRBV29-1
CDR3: CSVKTGVTYEQYF

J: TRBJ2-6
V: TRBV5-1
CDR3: CASSSVQGGANVLTF

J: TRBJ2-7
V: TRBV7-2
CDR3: CASSSPRGNEQYF

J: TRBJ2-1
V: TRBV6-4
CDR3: CASSDSSSPSYNEQFF

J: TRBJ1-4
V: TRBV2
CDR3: CASGGRQDATNEKLFF

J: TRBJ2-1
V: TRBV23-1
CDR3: CASTGIDGEQFF

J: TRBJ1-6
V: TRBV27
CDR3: CASSLGGLGPLHF

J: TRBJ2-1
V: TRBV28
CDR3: CASSLPAAQYNEQFF

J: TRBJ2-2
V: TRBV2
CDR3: CASKRMNTGELFF

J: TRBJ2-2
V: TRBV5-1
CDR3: CASSFTGLADTGELFF

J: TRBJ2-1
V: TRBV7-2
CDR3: CASSLEGLVSEQFF

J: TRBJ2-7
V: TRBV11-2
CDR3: CASRIGQGSDYEQYF

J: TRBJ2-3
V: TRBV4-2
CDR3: CASSQRSKGLAGGTDTQYF

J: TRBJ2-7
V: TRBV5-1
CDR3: CASSSGQGYEQYF

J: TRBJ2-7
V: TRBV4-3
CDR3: CASSQGFGRGAYEQYF